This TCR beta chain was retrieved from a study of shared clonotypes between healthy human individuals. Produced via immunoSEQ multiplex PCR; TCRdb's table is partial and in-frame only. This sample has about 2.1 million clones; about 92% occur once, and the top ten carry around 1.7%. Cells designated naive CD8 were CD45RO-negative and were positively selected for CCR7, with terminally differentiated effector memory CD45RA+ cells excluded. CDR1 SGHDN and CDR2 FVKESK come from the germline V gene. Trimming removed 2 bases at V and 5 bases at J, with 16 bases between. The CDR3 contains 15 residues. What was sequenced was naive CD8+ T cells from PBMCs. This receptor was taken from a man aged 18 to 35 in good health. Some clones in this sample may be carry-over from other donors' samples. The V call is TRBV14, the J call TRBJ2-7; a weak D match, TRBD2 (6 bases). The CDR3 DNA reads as TGTGCCAGCAGCCAATTTGGAGGAGGGGACCACGAGCAGTACTTC. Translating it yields CASSQFGGGDHEQYF.